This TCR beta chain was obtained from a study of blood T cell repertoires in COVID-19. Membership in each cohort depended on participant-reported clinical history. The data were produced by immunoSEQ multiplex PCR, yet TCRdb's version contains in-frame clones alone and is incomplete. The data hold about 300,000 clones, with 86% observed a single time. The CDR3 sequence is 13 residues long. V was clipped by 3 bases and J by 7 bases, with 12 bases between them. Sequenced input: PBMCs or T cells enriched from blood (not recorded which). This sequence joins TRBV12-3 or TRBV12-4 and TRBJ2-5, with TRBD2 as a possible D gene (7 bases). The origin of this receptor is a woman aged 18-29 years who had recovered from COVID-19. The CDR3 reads CASSLGGPATQYF. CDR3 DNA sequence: TGTGCCAGCAGTTTGGGGGGGCCAGCGACCCAGTACTTC.